This TCR beta chain was sequenced for a study of a mutant IDH1 vaccine in newly diagnosed glioma. Overall study: Administration of eight vaccinations to patients took place in weeks 1, 3, 5, 7, 11, 15, 19, 23.

Time point defined: week 11, during vaccination. Topical imiquimod accompanied each vaccine dose, which consisted of 300 ug of mutant IDH1 20-mer peptide. J was trimmed by 7 bases and V by 6 bases; bases with no gene match: 9. CDR1 and CDR2 from the germline V gene are MNHEY and SVGAGI. The CDR3 sequence is 13 residues long. A note on this clone: Its specificity is unknown.

Method: immunoSEQ multiplex PCR; TCRdb's copy keeps in-frame clones and lacks some. The table shows approximately 61,000 clones, with around 80% occurring only once. Here the sequenced sample was PBMCs, taken from a glioma patient whose treatment included an IDH1 peptide vaccine. This clonotype was obtained from a middle-aged man with glioma. The V and J genes are TRBV6-5 and TRBJ2-7; 7 nucleotides align to TRBD2. CDR3 protein: CASRGGTIGEQYF. In nucleotides, the CDR3 is TGTGCCAGCAGGGGGGGGACGATTGGGGAGCAGTACTTC.